Listed below are T cell receptor beta chains from one sample, sequenced in a study of T-cell reconstitution after alpha-beta-depleted transplantation in children. TCRdb ran MiXCR on the PCR reads and lists one entry per CDR3 protein. The sample records roughly 90,000 distinct CDR3 sequences, 9% to 15% being singletons. The material sequenced was PBMCs from the stem cell graft donor, taken from the stem cell graft. These receptors came from a human donor who donated a stem cell graft to a child with inherited bone marrow failure. CDR3s include the opening cysteine and the closing phenylalanine or tryptophan. Fields, in order: V gene, J gene, CDR3 protein.

TRBV7-6	TRBJ2-7	CASSLGGTGITYEQYF
TRBV4-1	TRBJ2-1	CASSQDQWRDEQLF
TRBV5-1	TRBJ2-1	CASSLESSGSSYNEQFF
TRBV19	TRBJ2-3	CASRVTGGQGTDTQYF
TRBV5-6	TRBJ1-5	CASSLGYRGTQPQHF
TRBV4-1	TRBJ2-4	CASSPGTGLAKNIQYF
TRBV29-1	TRBJ2-5	CSVLRDRQETQYF
TRBV3-1	TRBJ2-7	CASSRNRGYEQYF
TRBV29-1	TRBJ2-3	CSVPPQGATDTQYF
TRBV5-1	TRBJ2-2	CASRLQGTTGELFF
TRBV2	TRBJ2-1	CASTEGAGGPFWEQFF
TRBV4-3	TRBJ2-3	CASSQVISGGGTDTQYF
TRBV4-2	TRBJ2-5	CASSQGLPWETQYF
TRBV5-4	TRBJ1-1	CASSPRQGAVDTEAFF
TRBV2	TRBJ2-2	CASSGQGLPGELFF
TRBV5-1	TRBJ2-5	CASSLKETQYF
TRBV5-1	TRBJ2-7	CASSLGSNGRYEQYF
TRBV28	TRBJ2-7	CASGPGPLCEQYF
TRBV10-3	TRBJ1-1	CATRGVTENTEAFF
TRBV20-1	TRBJ1-2	CSAPPPGGYTF
TRBV7-3	TRBJ2-1	CASSLMALGIANEQFF
TRBV18	TRBJ1-2	CASSLSGTDDGYTF
TRBV3-1	TRBJ2-1	CASSPHPRDYTNEQFF
TRBV9	TRBJ2-3	CASSVQAASTDTQYF
TRBV5-6	TRBJ2-2	CASSLRNRELFF
TRBV28	TRBJ2-3	CASSVGPGPSHTDTQYF
TRBV6-6	TRBJ2-7	CASSQAAYEQYF
TRBV20-1	TRBJ2-7	CSARDWASISYEQYF
TRBV3-1	TRBJ1-2	CASSQEGWGDYGYTF
TRBV12-3/TRBV12-4	TRBJ1-6	CASSSAGYSPLHF
TRBV11-1	TRBJ2-7	CASSLVAGARQSSYEQYF
TRBV5-6	TRBJ2-7	CASSLGDRENYEQYF
TRBV5-1	TRBJ1-1	CASSWDRGSREAFF
TRBV20-1	TRBJ1-4	CSASLSGGGEKLFF
TRBV24-1	TRBJ2-6	CATAGQPGANVLTF
TRBV9	TRBJ1-1	CASSVGGAINTEAFF
TRBV9	TRBJ1-1	CASSPYPASTEAFF
TRBV12-3/TRBV12-4	TRBJ1-1	CASTREQGTEAFF
TRBV9	TRBJ2-2	CASSTGQGRTGELFF
TRBV25-1	TRBJ2-7	CASIKNYEQYF
TRBV5-1	TRBJ2-2	CASSLDGGLLNTGELFF
TRBV5-3	TRBJ2-2	CASSPASRQQFRGELFF
TRBV10-3	TRBJ2-5	CAISESMEGTGQETQYF
TRBV5-1	TRBJ2-7	CASSSYFGAYEQYF
TRBV4-3	TRBJ2-7	CASSQDSLGGNEQYF